Listed here are 19 T cell receptor beta chains from one sample, sequenced in a study of blood T cell repertoires in COVID-19. Assay: immunoSEQ multiplex PCR; the TCRdb copy retains only in-frame clones and omits some. The sample holds about 350,000 clones; 89% are singletons and the top ten take about 3.9%. Source material: peripheral blood. The receptors were gathered from an older woman with COVID-19, enrolled during active disease.

This clone was seen a few times. V is TRBV7-2 and J is TRBJ2-2, with no clear D. The CDR3 is 11 residues long. Germline V gene lookup returns CDR1 SGHTA and CDR2 FQGNSA. The V end lost 6 bases, the J end lost 4 bases, and 3 bases lay between the germline ends. CDR3: CASSRTGELFF. CDR3 in DNA: TGTGCCAGCAGTCGCACCGGGGAGCTGTTTTTT.

The genes are TRBV12-3 or TRBV12-4 and TRBJ1-1; the D gene is possibly TRBD1 (6 bases). This CDR3 is built from 13 residues. The germline V and J ends were trimmed by 6 bases and 1 base, with 9 bases remaining between them. The CDR3 DNA sequence: TGTGCCAGCAGAAGGACAGCGAACACTGAAGCTTTCTTT. This gives the protein CASRRTANTEAFF.

In this sample, this clone turned up once. The chain recombines TRBV6-5 with TRBJ2-5, with TRBD1 matching over 8 bases. Trimming took 2 bases from V and 1 from J; bases not matched to a gene: 3. CDR1 MNHEY and CDR2 SVGAGI come from the germline V gene. The CDR3 contains 15 residues. The CDR3 DNA is TGTGCCAGCAGTTACGGGGGACAGGTCCAAGAGACCCAGTACTTC. This codes for CASSYGGQVQETQYF.

The chain recombines TRBV7-3 with TRBJ2-7; 7 positions match TRBD1. CDR3 length equals 15 residues. The germline V gene has CDR1 SGHTA and CDR2 FQGTGA. The V gene end was trimmed by 2 bases and the J gene end by 1 base; junction bases not matched to a gene: 5. CDR3 nucleotides: TGTGCCAGCAGCTTACTAACAGGGGCTTCCTACGAGCAGTACTTC. Its translation is CASSLLTGASYEQYF. The variable domain in full, completed from reference TRBV7-3 and TRBJ2-7, reads GAGVSQTPSNKVTEKGKYVELRCDPISGHTALYWYRQSLGQGPEFLIYFQGTGAADDSGLPNDRFFAVRPEGSVSTLKIQRTERGDSAVYLCASSLLTGASYEQYFGPGTRLTVT.

The chain uses TRBV11-1 and TRBJ2-7, with a tentative D call TRBD1 (6 bases). This CDR3 comprises 16 residues. Germline-derived CDR1 and CDR2 are SGHAT and FQDESV (reference sequence). With 1 base removed from V and 2 bases from J, the gap between germline ends came to 15 bases. CDR3 residues: CASSLGTGTKTYEQYF. CDR3 DNA sequence: TGTGCCAGCAGCTTAGGAACCGGGACAAAGACCTACGAGCAGTACTTC.

The chain is built from TRBV23-1 and TRBJ2-3; tentatively, D is TRBD1 (8 bases). TRBV23-1 is labeled an ORF, and its function is uncertain. The V end was cut by 8 bases, the J end by 4 bases, with 25 bases between. This CDR3 comprises 17 residues. The CDR3 DNA reads TGCGCCAGCTCTCCAAGGCGGGGGAAACAGGGGGCAGATACGCAGTATTTT. Translated: CASSPRRGKQGADTQYF.

Details on this clone: Germline is not matched at one junction end, which may reflect a read error. V usage is TRBV6-4 and J usage is TRBJ1-2; D unclear. Germline V CDR1 and CDR2: MRHNA, SNTAGT. The length of the CDR3 is 12 residues. The CDR3 loop reads CASSRPGSLILF. As DNA, the CDR3 is TGTGCCAGCAGTCGTCCAGGTAGTCTTATTCTGTTC.

V gene TRBV19 combines with J gene TRBJ1-1; D ambiguous. CDR3 length equals 13 residues. V gave up 5 bases and J gave up 1 base, with 8 bases separating them. CDR1 is LNHDA and CDR2 is SQIVND in the germline V gene (reference sequence). The CDR3 spells CASSPNTNTEAFF. The CDR3 region has the DNA TGTGCCAGTAGTCCAAACACGAACACTGAAGCTTTCTTT.

V usage is TRBV7-8 and J usage is TRBJ2-2; a possible D gene is TRBD2 (7 bases). Germline V CDR1 and CDR2: SGHVS, FQNEAQ. Trimming removed 0 bases at V and 7 bases at J, with 15 bases between. CDR3 length: 16 amino acids. CDR3 sequence: CASSLARGGGNGELFF. The CDR3 nucleotides are TGTGCCAGCAGCTTAGCGCGGGGAGGGGGGAACGGGGAGCTGTTTTTT. Together with reference TRBV7-8 and TRBJ2-2, the CDR3 gives the full variable domain: GAGVSQSPRYKVAKRGQDVALRCDPISGHVSLFWYQQALGQGPEFLTYFQNEAQLDKSGLPSDRFFAERPEGSVSTLKIQRTQQEDSAVYLCASSLARGGGNGELFFGEGSRLTVL.

The V and J genes are TRBV5-4 and TRBJ1-1; no reliable D call. The germline V gene encodes CDR1 SGHNT and CDR2 YYREEE (reference sequence). Trimming cost V 0 bases and J 4 bases, with 10 bases left between them. CDR3 size: 14 residues. This chain's CDR3 is CASSLDERSTEAFF. CDR3 sequence (DNA): TGTGCCAGCAGCTTGGATGAACGGAGCACTGAAGCTTTCTTT. The variable domain in full, with the rest retrieved from reference TRBV5-4 and TRBJ1-1, is ETGVTQSPTHLIKTRGQQVTLRCSSQSGHNTVSWYQQALGQGPQFIFQYYREEENGRGNFPPRFSGLQFPNYSSELNVNALELDDSALYLCASSLDERSTEAFFGQGTRLTVV.

As to this clone: The identical CDR3 is also encoded by other nucleotide sequences in the sample. This chain uses TRBV18 with TRBJ1-5, with D unresolved. The ends were cut back, 3 bases at V and 2 bases at J, with 8 bases in the middle. This CDR3 has 14 residues. CDR1 and CDR2 from the germline V gene are KGHSH and LQKENI. The CDR3 spells CASSPGLGNQPQHF. CDR3 sequence (DNA): TGTGCCAGCTCACCCGGACTGGGCAATCAGCCCCAGCATTTT.

The chain has TRBV29-1 and TRBJ2-3; unclear D gene. CDR1 is SQVTM, CDR2 ANQGSEA, per germline. The CDR3 totals 11 residues. V was shortened by 6 bases and J by 4 bases, with 8 bases between the two germline ends. The CDR3 here is CSVAMADTQYF. CDR3 nucleotide sequence: TGCAGCGTAGCCATGGCAGATACGCAGTATTTT.

The rearrangement joins TRBV5-1 to TRBJ2-7, with 12 bases matching TRBD1. This CDR3 has 16 residues. Germline CDR1 and CDR2: SGHRS and YFSETQ. V gave up 2 bases and J gave up 6 bases; unmatched junction bases: 9. CDR3 protein: CASSFVSGTGGFEQYF. CDR3 nucleotides: TGCGCCAGCAGCTTCGTATCCGGGACAGGGGGCTTCGAGCAGTACTTC.

This clone has only one observation. This rearrangement joins TRBV28 to TRBJ1-6, with TRBD1 identical over 8 bases. The CDR3 has 17 amino acids. Germline V gene data show CDR1 as MDHEN and CDR2 as SYDVKM. V dropped 4 bases and J dropped 7; count of bases not matched to a gene: 12. CDR3 in amino acids: CASSSGSGGAGNSPLHF. The CDR3 DNA reads TGTGCCAGCAGTTCGGGCTCAGGGGGCGCCGGGAATTCACCCCTCCACTTT.

V is TRBV5-1 and J is TRBJ1-5, with D possibly being TRBD1 (5 bases). Germline CDR1 reads SGHRS; CDR2 reads YFSETQ. V lost 3 bases and J lost 6, with 16 bases in between. The CDR3 is 15 residues long. CDR3 sequence reads: CASSSDPGNGQPQHF. Here the CDR3 DNA reads TGCGCCAGCAGCTCTGATCCAGGGAACGGTCAGCCCCAGCATTTT.

The rearrangement joins TRBV19 to TRBJ1-2, with D possibly TRBD1 on 5 matching bases. This CDR3 region has 15 residues. The ends were cut back, 8 bases at V and 5 bases at J, with 21 bases in the middle. The germline CDR1 and CDR2 sequences are LNHDA and SQIVND (reference sequence). The CDR3 reads CASSTSTERFYGYTF. The CDR3 DNA sequence: TGTGCCAGTTCTACATCGACAGAACGATTTTATGGCTACACCTTC.

This clone was picked up a small number of times. The J gene is TRBJ1-6, the V gene TRBV3-1 (or the pseudogene TRBV3-2); D uncertain. Germline assignment: CDR1 LGHDT and CDR2 YNNKEL (reference sequence). The CDR3 spans 13 residues. Trimming cost V 0 bases and J 10 bases, with 7 bases left between them. The DNA for the CDR3 is TGTGCCAGCAGCCAAGACACTTCATCACCCCTCCACTTT. It specifies CASSQDTSSPLHF.

The chain employs TRBV7-3 and TRBJ2-2, with 7 bases identical to TRBD2. In germline, CDR1 is SGHTA, CDR2 FQGTGA. This CDR3 has 15 amino acids. The trim removed 2 bases at V and 6 bases at J, leaving 6 bases unmatched. CDR3 amino acids: CASSLGSSGPGELFF. The CDR3 coding sequence is TGTGCCAGCAGCTTAGGTAGTAGCGGGCCCGGGGAGCTGTTTTTT. Combining the CDR3 with reference TRBV7-3 and TRBJ2-2 gives the whole variable domain GAGVSQTPSNKVTEKGKYVELRCDPISGHTALYWYRQSLGQGPEFLIYFQGTGAADDSGLPNDRFFAVRPEGSVSTLKIQRTERGDSAVYLCASSLGSSGPGELFFGEGSRLTVL.

The V gene is TRBV6-5, the J gene TRBJ2-3, with D possibly being TRBD1 (6 bases). The CDR3 sequence is 15 residues long. Trimming shortened V by 4 bases and J by 2 bases, and 13 bases separated the two germline ends. Germline values: CDR1 MNHEY, CDR2 SVGAGI. Here the CDR3 reads CASSFTTGLTDTQYF. CDR3 DNA: TGTGCCAGCAGTTTTACGACAGGCCTCACAGATACGCAGTATTTT.